This T cell receptor beta chain is drawn from a study of T cell responses to AZD1222 COVID-19 vaccine. Broader study findings: The study found Spike-specific TCR breadth and depth rose after two AZD1222 doses.

A note on this clone: The target antigen is unknown.

TCRdb's copy holds only in-frame clones and misses some; the assay was immunoSEQ multiplex PCR. The sample includes about 73,000 clones, approximately 92% of them seen just once. The receptor was isolated from an adult who received the AZD1222 COVID-19 vaccine. This specimen consisted of peripheral blood, obtained 28 days after the second AZD1222 dose.

CDR3 coding DNA: TGTGCCACCAGTGACTCAAACAGGGGGGGGAACACTGAAGCTTTCTTT. Its protein product is CATSDSNRGGNTEAFF. This rearrangement joins TRBV24-1 to TRBJ1-1, with 8 bases fitting TRBD1. V was pared by 4 bases and J by 1 base, with 7 bases of the junction left unmatched. In germline, CDR1 is KGHDR, CDR2 SFDVKD. The CDR3 loop spans 16 amino acids.